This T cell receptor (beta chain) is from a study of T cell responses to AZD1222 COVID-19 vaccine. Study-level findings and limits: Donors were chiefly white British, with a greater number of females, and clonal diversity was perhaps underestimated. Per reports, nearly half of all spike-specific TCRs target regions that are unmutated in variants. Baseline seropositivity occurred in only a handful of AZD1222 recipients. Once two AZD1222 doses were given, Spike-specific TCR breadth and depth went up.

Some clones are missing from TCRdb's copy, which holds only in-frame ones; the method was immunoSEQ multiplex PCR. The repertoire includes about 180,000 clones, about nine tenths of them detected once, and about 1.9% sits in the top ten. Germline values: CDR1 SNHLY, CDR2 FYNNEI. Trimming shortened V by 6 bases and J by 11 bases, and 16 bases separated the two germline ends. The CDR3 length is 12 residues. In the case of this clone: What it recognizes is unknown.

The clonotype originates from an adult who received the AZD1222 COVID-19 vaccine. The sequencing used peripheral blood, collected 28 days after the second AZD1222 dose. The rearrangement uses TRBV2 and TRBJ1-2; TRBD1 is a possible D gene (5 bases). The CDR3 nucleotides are TGTGCCAGCAGGGGGGACGGCACAGGATACACCTTC. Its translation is CASRGDGTGYTF. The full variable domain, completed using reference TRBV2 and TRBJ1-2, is EPEVTQTPSHQVTQMGQEVILRCVPISNHLYFYWYRQILGQKVEFLVSFYNNEISEKSEIFDDQFSVERPDGSNFTLKIRSTKLEDSAMYFCASRGDGTGYTFGSGTRLTVV.